This passage covers 10 T cell receptor beta chains from one sample sequenced in a study of blood T cells in healthy people across ages. A sample-barcoded 5' primer and a J-beta primer mix were used in a second PCR of roughly 7 to 12 cycles. TCRdb redid the calling of the 5' RACE reads with MiXCR, one entry per CDR3 protein. The data show about 680,000 distinct CDR3 sequences, about half seen once. The specimen sequenced was blood. The receptors stem from an older woman in good health.

In this sample, this clonotype turned up many times. V and J are TRBV20-1 and TRBJ2-1, with 11 bases fitting TRBD1. This CDR3 has 13 residues. Germline CDR1 reads DFQATT; CDR2 reads SNEGSKA (reference sequence). Trimming took 6 bases from V and 7 from J; bases not matched to a gene: 5. CDR3 amino acids: CSAPGQGVNEQFF. CDR3 DNA: TGCAGTGCCCCGGGACAGGGGGTGAATGAGCAGTTCTTC.

Details on this clonotype: A junction end diverges from the germline sequence, so it may reflect a read error. The rearrangement joins TRBV7-9 to TRBJ2-1; D not resolved. This CDR3 has 12 residues. From germline, CDR1 is SEHNR and CDR2 FQNEAQ (reference sequence). The CDR3 region is CVSNAMGNEQFF. CDR3 nucleotide sequence: TGTGTCAGCAACGCCATGGGCAATGAGCAGTTCTTC.

J is TRBJ2-3 and V is TRBV4-3; D possibly corresponds to TRBD2 (5 bases). The CDR3 covers 15 residues. The ends were cut back, 0 bases at V and 4 bases at J, with 11 bases in the middle. From germline, CDR1 is LGHNA and CDR2 YSLEER. The CDR3 loop reads CASSQESGRSDTQYF. The CDR3 DNA is TGCGCCAGCAGCCAAGAGTCGGGAAGATCAGATACGCAGTATTTT.

Only a few counts were recorded for this clonotype. This sequence joins TRBV15 and TRBJ1-2, with D uncertain. Trimming cost V 0 bases and J 5 bases, with 10 bases left between them. There are 14 residues in the CDR3. Germline lookup yields CDR1 LNHNV and CDR2 YYDKDF (reference sequence). In DNA, the CDR3 is TGTGCCACCAGCAGAGATCGGGCATTATATGGCTACACCTTC. This translates into CATSRDRALYGYTF.

This clonotype was picked up a small number of times. The J gene is TRBJ2-5, the V gene TRBV5-1; D uncertain. The germline CDR1 and CDR2 sequences are SGHRS and YFSETQ. This CDR3 has 13 amino acids. Trimming cost V 0 bases and J 2 bases, with 5 bases left between them. The CDR3 region is CASSLVWQETQYF. DNA for the CDR3: TGCGCCAGCAGCTTGGTCTGGCAAGAGACCCAGTACTTC.

About this clonotype: The junction does not match germline at one end; this may be a read error. CDR3 nucleotides: TGCAGTGCCCACCCCACGGGGACAGGTACGCAGTATTTT. As protein: CSAHPTGTGTQYF. The chain links TRBV20-1 to TRBJ2-3, with 8 nucleotides matching TRBD1. Germline V lookup: CDR1 DFQATT, CDR2 SNEGSKA (reference sequence). This CDR3 comprises 13 residues.

The genes are TRBV4-3 and TRBJ2-2; the D is unclear. V lost 0 bases and J lost 7, with 9 bases in between. The germline gives CDR1 LGHNA, CDR2 YSLEER. The CDR3 covers 14 residues. The DNA of the CDR3 is TGCGCCAGCAGCCAAGACATTTCGATCGGGGAGCTGTTTTTT. Its translation is CASSQDISIGELFF.

This clonotype was counted only a few times. This chain connects TRBV9 to TRBJ1-2; D is unresolved. The CDR3 has 15 amino acids. V was trimmed by 1 base and J by 1 base, leaving 11 bases between them. Germline values: CDR1 SGDLS, CDR2 YYNGEE. The CDR3 sequence is CASSVYDRFNYGYTF. CDR3 nucleotide sequence: TGTGCCAGCAGCGTATACGACCGATTTAACTATGGCTACACCTTC.

This clonotype was recorded at least ten times. V usage is TRBV4-1 and J usage is TRBJ2-2; TRBD1 matches at 8 bases. The ends lost 2 bases at V and 1 base at J; junction bases unmatched: 9. Germline V gives CDR1 MGHRA, CDR2 YSYEKL. The CDR3 consists of 18 residues. The CDR3 DNA is TGCGCCAGCAGCCAACAGACAGGGGCTGGGAGGAACACCGGGGAGCTGTTTTTT. Translated, it gives CASSQQTGAGRNTGELFF.

This clonotype was recorded many times. This rearrangement joins TRBV4-2 to TRBJ1-2, with 7 nucleotides matching TRBD1. The germline V gene has CDR1 LGHNA and CDR2 YNFKEQ. V trimming: 2 bases; J trimming: 3 bases; junction bases outside the gene matches: 3. The CDR3 totals 14 residues. The CDR3 protein is CASSQRQGYYGYTF. CDR3 sequence (DNA): TGTGCCAGCAGCCAAAGACAGGGTTACTATGGCTACACCTTC.